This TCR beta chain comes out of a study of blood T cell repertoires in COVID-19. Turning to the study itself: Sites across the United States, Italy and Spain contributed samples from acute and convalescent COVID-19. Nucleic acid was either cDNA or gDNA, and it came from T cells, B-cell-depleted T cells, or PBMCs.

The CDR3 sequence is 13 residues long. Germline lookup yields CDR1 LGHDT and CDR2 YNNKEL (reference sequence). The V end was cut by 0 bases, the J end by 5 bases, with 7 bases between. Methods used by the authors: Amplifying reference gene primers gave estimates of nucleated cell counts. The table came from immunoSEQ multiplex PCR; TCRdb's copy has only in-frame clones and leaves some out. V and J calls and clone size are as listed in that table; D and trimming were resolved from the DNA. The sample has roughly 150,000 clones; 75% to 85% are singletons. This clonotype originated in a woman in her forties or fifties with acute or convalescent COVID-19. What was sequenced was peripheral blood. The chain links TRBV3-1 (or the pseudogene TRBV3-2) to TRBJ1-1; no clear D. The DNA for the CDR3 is TGTGCCAGCAGCCAAGAATTTCGGACTGAAGCTTTCTTT. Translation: CASSQEFRTEAFF.